There are many counts of the clone carrying this TCR beta chain. The method was immunoSEQ multiplex PCR; TCRdb's version includes in-frame clones alone and lacks a portion of them. The data show 80,000 or so clones, with approximately 80% seen just once and approximately 27% held by the top ten. The CDR3 is 14 amino acids. V was clipped by 3 bases and J by 8 bases, with 14 bases between them. Germline V lookup: CDR1 SNHLY, CDR2 FYNNEI. These data originate in a study of T cell responses to AZD1222 COVID-19 vaccine. The V gene is TRBV2, the J gene TRBJ2-1; weak D call: TRBD2 (6 bases). The source material was peripheral blood, sampled 28 days after the second dose of the MenACWY control vaccine. The receptor's source is an adult who received the MenACWY meningococcal vaccine as a control. CDR3 amino acids: CASSEIGGTDEQFF. The CDR3, as DNA: TGTGCCAGCAGTGAGATCGGGGGTACGGATGAGCAGTTCTTC.